This T cell receptor (beta chain) was identified in a study of T cell clonotyping in hematopoietic cell transplantation. Time point in this sample: recipient sample about 28 days before transplant, after cytoreduction. Sequenced by immunoSEQ multiplex PCR; TCRdb stores in-frame clones only, minus some. This table has about 49,000 clones, more than 75% appearing once. Germline values: CDR1 SGDLS, CDR2 YYNGEE. This CDR3 region has 12 residues. The V end lost 3 bases, the J end lost 1 base, and 4 bases lay between the germline ends. This receptor was obtained from a man in his 60s with biphenotypic leukemia. Some clones in this sample may be carry-over from other donors' samples. The J gene is TRBJ1-1, the V gene TRBV9; D call uncertain. The sample consisted of peripheral blood mononuclear cells, taken before stem cell transplant. CDR3 protein: CASSDKNTEAFF. Written as DNA, the CDR3 is TGTGCCAGCAGCGATAAGAACACTGAAGCTTTCTTT.